The clone carrying this T cell receptor beta chain occurred many times. The antigen is unknown. This CDR3 has 12 amino acids. The trim removed 6 bases at V and 11 bases at J, leaving 7 bases unmatched. Per germline, CDR1 MDHEN and CDR2 SYDVKM. Individual cDNA molecules had unique molecular identifiers attached to them by the library. TCRdb ran MiXCR on the RACE reads and lists one entry per CDR3 protein. The data hold under 100,000 distinct CDR3 sequences, with about 10% observed a single time. This entry is derived from a study of human T cells and chemical hapten exposure. Across the study: Alopecia areata, totalis and universalis patients, mostly female, were included.

The time point was: patch test 2, 6 weeks after DPC sensitization. The sample's treatment: therapeutic diphenylcyclopropenone sensitization with weekly scalp DPC. Broader study findings: There was no change with DPC sensitization in TCRs above 1 in 1000 frequency.

The rearrangement uses TRBV28 and TRBJ1-2; 9 nucleotides match TRBD1. The starting material was whole blood, obtained in connection with sensitization to the hapten diphenylcyclopropenone (DPC). The TCR sequence derives from a woman aged 45-60 years with alopecia areata. Some clones in this sample may be carry-over from other donors' samples. CDR3 DNA sequence: TGTGCCAGCAGCACCGAGACAGGGGGTTACACCTTC. Its translation is CASSTETGGYTF.